This T cell receptor (beta chain) was found in a study of tumor-infiltrating lymphocytes in localized non-small cell lung cancer. Looking at the study overall: Resected tumor was paired with non-adjacent uninvolved lung from the same patient. Study results and caveats: T-cell fraction did not differ between immunotypes IM1 and IM2. Technical variation could not be separated from intratumor heterogeneity here. TCR sequencing covered a subset of patients with enough tissue.

TCRdb's copy holds only in-frame clones and misses some; the assay was immunoSEQ multiplex PCR. Of 7,000 to 9,500 clones in the sample, roughly three quarters were seen once. The trim removed 10 bases at V and 0 bases at J, leaving 9 bases unmatched. The CDR3 sequence is 14 residues long. Per germline, CDR1 MNHEY and CDR2 SMNVEV (reference sequence). For this clone: The antigen remains undetermined.

Sample: uninvolved lung tissue not adjacent to the tumor. The source is a human donor with non-small cell lung cancer. This rearrangement joins TRBV27 to TRBJ2-7, with TRBD2 matching over 7 bases. The CDR3 DNA follows: TGTGCCACCGGATCCGGGACTAACTCCTACGAGCAGTACTTC. It yields the protein CATGSGTNSYEQYF.